A single sample is the source of the 7 T cell receptor beta chains below, sequenced in a study of CD8 T cells in ankylosing spondylitis. TCRdb reprocessed the 5' RACE reads with MiXCR, giving one entry per CDR3 protein. Among fewer than 35,000 distinct CDR3 sequences, more than 13% were seen once, and the ten largest hold 30% to 40%. The material sequenced was blood. Receptors were obtained from a male donor with ankylosing spondylitis or in good health (not recorded which).

This clonotype showed up just a few times. V is TRBV28 and J is TRBJ2-6; unclear D gene. This CDR3 is 13 amino acids long. CDR1 and CDR2 from the germline V gene are MDHEN and SYDVKM. V was cut by 3 bases and J by 3 bases, with 3 bases left in between. The CDR3 sequence: CASSLIGANVLTF. CDR3 DNA sequence: TGTGCCAGCAGTTTGATTGGGGCCAACGTCCTGACTTTC.

The chain is built from TRBV16 and TRBJ2-1; tentative D call: TRBD1 (5 bases). CDR1 and CDR2 (germline): KGHSY, FQNENV. V shed 2 bases and J shed 0 bases, with 8 bases lying between them. This CDR3 has 15 amino acids. DNA for the CDR3: TGTGCCAGCAGCCAAAGGGGAAACTCCTACAATGAGCAGTTCTTC. It translates to CASSQRGNSYNEQFF.

This clonotype was observed many times. The chain has TRBV20-1 and TRBJ2-3; no clear D. Germline V CDR1 and CDR2: DFQATT, SNEGSKA (reference sequence). V dropped 3 bases and J dropped 0 bases, with 7 bases sitting between them. The CDR3 length is 13 residues. CDR3 coding DNA: TGCAGTGCTAGCGGCGATAGCACAGATACGCAGTATTTT. Residues: CSASGDSTDTQYF.

Only a few counts were recorded for this clonotype. The chain carries TRBV7-2 and TRBJ2-2; D gene ambiguous. Trimming took 2 bases from V and 0 from J, leaving 4 bases between them. The germline gives CDR1 SGHTA, CDR2 FQGNSA. The CDR3 spans 14 residues. The CDR3 DNA reads as TGTGCCAGCAGCTTATTTACGAACACCGGGGAGCTGTTTTTT. Protein: CASSLFTNTGELFF.

This clonotype appeared a few times. The J gene is TRBJ2-3, the V gene TRBV7-2; D ambiguous. CDR3 length: 13 amino acids. Trimming removed 5 bases at V and 2 bases at J, with 8 bases between. Germline CDR1 reads SGHTA; CDR2 reads FQGNSA. CDR3 loop: CASSLSYTDTQYF. DNA of the CDR3: TGTGCCAGCAGCCTGAGTTACACAGATACGCAGTATTTT.

This clonotype was seen more than once but under ten times. The genes are TRBV28 and TRBJ2-7; D is possibly TRBD2 (6 bases). Trimming shortened V by 8 bases and J by 7 bases, and 15 bases separated the two germline ends. The CDR3 is 12 residues long. CDR1 MDHEN and CDR2 SYDVKM come from the germline V gene. The CDR3 is CASRDSKREQYF. CDR3 sequence (DNA): TGTGCCAGCCGGGACTCCAAGCGTGAGCAGTACTTC.

This clonotype turned up a few times. The chain couples TRBV3-1 to TRBJ1-1; perhaps TRBD1 as D (6 bases). The germline V gene encodes CDR1 LGHDT and CDR2 YNNKEL (reference sequence). The V and J ends lost 4 bases and 6 bases respectively, with 15 bases between them. The CDR3 is made up of 14 amino acids. Here the CDR3 reads CASSPPDSRAEAFF. CDR3 nucleotides: TGTGCCAGCAGCCCGCCGGACAGTAGGGCTGAAGCTTTCTTT.